This T cell receptor beta chain came from a study of blood T cells in healthy people across ages. The CDR3 is made up of 15 amino acids. Trimming removed 0 bases at V and 1 base at J, with 10 bases between. The germline CDR1 and CDR2 sequences are SGHRS and YFSETQ. Combining a sample-barcoded 5' primer with a J-beta primer mix, a second PCR ran for roughly 6 to 12 cycles. MiXCR was run by TCRdb on the 5' RACE reads, yielding one entry per CDR3 protein. The data contain over a million distinct CDR3 sequences, 40% to 50% of them singletons. This clonotype was found a few times. This clonotype originated in a woman aged 55-70 years in good health. This rearrangement joins TRBV5-1 to TRBJ1-1; unclear D gene. Sample: blood. In nucleotides, the CDR3 is TGCGCCAGCAGCTTGGAGCGGCACGCGAACACTGAAGCTTTCTTT. This translates into CASSLERHANTEAFF. The full variable domain, rest sourced from reference TRBV5-1 and TRBJ1-1, is KAGVTQTPRYLIKTRGQQVTLSCSPISGHRSVSWYQQTPGQGLQFLFEYFSETQRNKGNFPGRFSGRQFSNSRSEMNVSTLELGDSALYLCASSLERHANTEAFFGQGTRLTVV.